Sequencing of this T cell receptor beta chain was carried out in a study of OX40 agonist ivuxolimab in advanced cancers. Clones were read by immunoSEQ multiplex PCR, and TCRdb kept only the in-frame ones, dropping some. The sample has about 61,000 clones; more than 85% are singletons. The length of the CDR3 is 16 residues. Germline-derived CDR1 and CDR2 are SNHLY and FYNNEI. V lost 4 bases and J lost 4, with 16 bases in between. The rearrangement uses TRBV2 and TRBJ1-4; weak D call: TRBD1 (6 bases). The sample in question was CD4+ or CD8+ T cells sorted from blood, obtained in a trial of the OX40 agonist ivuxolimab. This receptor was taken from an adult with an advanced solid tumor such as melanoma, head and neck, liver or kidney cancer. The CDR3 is CASSVRARQDNEKLFF. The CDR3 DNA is TGTGCCAGCAGTGTTAGGGCCCGACAGGATAATGAAAAACTGTTTTTT.